The 24 T cell receptor beta chains below were found in one sample sequenced in a study of beta chain features in type 1 diabetes. The whole isolated RNA underwent reverse transcription, so sequencing captured expressed TCRB transcripts. TCRdb's table, derived via immunoSEQ multiplex PCR, lists solely in-frame clones and lacks some. The sample shows about 290,000 clones, roughly 8% of them seen only once. The sequenced material came from central memory CD4+ T cells from blood. Receptors originate from a woman aged 18-29 years in good health.

The chain uses TRBV28 and TRBJ1-5; unclear D gene. This CDR3 has 13 residues. Germline loops: CDR1 MDHEN, CDR2 SYDVKM. Between the trimmed V and J ends, which lost 10 bases and 1 base, there was a span of 11 bases. The CDR3 here is CATSFASNQPQHF. The CDR3 nucleotides read TGTGCCACCAGCTTCGCAAGCAATCAGCCCCAGCATTTT.

This clone was recorded at least ten times. The J gene is TRBJ1-1, the V gene TRBV11-3; tentative D call: TRBD1 (6 bases). The CDR3 covers 14 residues. Germline CDR1 reads SGHNT; CDR2 reads YENEEA. The V end was cut by 5 bases, the J end by 5 bases, with 15 bases between. The CDR3 protein is CASSPFLGATEAFF. The DNA for the CDR3 is TGTGCCAGCAGCCCATTCCTGGGGGCTACTGAAGCTTTCTTT.

The rearrangement links TRBV5-8 to TRBJ2-2; 7 nucleotides match TRBD1. This CDR3 is 15 amino acids long. In germline, CDR1 is SGHTS, CDR2 YDEGEE. The junction had 6 bases not matched to a gene; V was cut back by 4 bases and J by 3 bases. As DNA, the CDR3 is TGTGCCAGCAGCCTATGGACAGGCCACACCGGGGAGCTGTTTTTT. Protein sequence: CASSLWTGHTGELFF.

This sequence joins TRBV2 and TRBJ1-2; 9 nucleotides align to TRBD1. This CDR3 is built from 13 residues. V was clipped by 9 bases and J by 4 bases; unmatched bases: 6. CDR1 SNHLY and CDR2 FYNNEI come from the germline V gene. As DNA, the CDR3 is TGTGCCAGTCGGACAGGGGTTAGCTATGGCTACACCTTC. Protein product: CASRTGVSYGYTF.

This clone has only a few counts. The V call is TRBV2, the J call TRBJ2-7; D is unclear. The germline gives CDR1 SNHLY, CDR2 FYNNEI. The V gene lost 6 bases and the J gene lost 3 bases, with 9 bases spanning the gap. This CDR3 has 12 residues. This chain's CDR3 is CASSPNNYEQYF. CDR3 coding DNA: TGTGCCAGCAGCCCGAATAACTACGAGCAGTACTTC.

In this sample, this clone turned up a few times. The chain joins TRBV15 to TRBJ2-1; D ambiguous. This CDR3 is 12 amino acids long. Germline V gene sequence: CDR1 LNHNV, CDR2 YYDKDF (reference sequence). V shed 1 base and J shed 15 bases, with 13 bases lying between them. This CDR3 reads CATSRVREARFF. The CDR3 DNA follows: TGTGCCACCAGCAGAGTTCGAGAAGCGCGGTTCTTC.

This clone was seen only a few times. The V call is TRBV6-4, the J call TRBJ2-1, with 8 positions matching TRBD2. CDR1 is MRHNA, CDR2 SNTAGT, per germline. The CDR3 covers 13 residues. V trimming: 4 bases; J trimming: 13 bases; junction bases outside the gene matches: 9. The CDR3 here is CASSASSGGTQFF. The DNA of the CDR3 is TGTGCCAGCAGTGCGTCGAGCGGGGGCACCCAGTTCTTC.

This clone was found many times. CDR3 coding DNA: TGTGCCAGCAGCATTCCCGGGACAGCCGTGTATGGCTACACCTTC. Its translation is CASSIPGTAVYGYTF. This sequence joins TRBV21-1 and TRBJ1-2; TRBD1 is the table's D call, not checked against the DNA. TRBV21-1 is a pseudogene. CDR3 length: 15 residues.

The chain has TRBV2 and TRBJ2-2; 8 bases fit TRBD1. Germline V gene data show CDR1 as SNHLY and CDR2 as FYNNEI. V lost 11 bases, J lost 6 bases, and 11 bases stayed unmatched. This CDR3 has 14 residues. In DNA form, the CDR3 reads TGTGCCGCAGCACAGGGACAGGATGCCGGGGAGCTGTTTTTT. Translation: CAAAQGQDAGELFF.

This clone was detected only a few times. The rearrangement links TRBV7-6 to TRBJ2-7; D possibly corresponds to TRBD2 (6 bases). Germline assignment: CDR1 SGHVS and CDR2 FNYEAQ. The CDR3 spans 15 residues. Trimming removed 3 bases at V and 2 bases at J, with 14 bases between. The CDR3 region is CASSLGSGRTYEQYF. The CDR3 bases are TGTGCCAGCAGCTTGGGGAGCGGGCGGACCTACGAGCAGTACTTC.

There are a few counts of this clone. The chain has TRBV7-2 and TRBJ1-3; D is unresolved. With 1 base removed from V and 0 bases from J, the gap between germline ends came to 13 bases. Germline V lookup: CDR1 SGHTA, CDR2 FQGNSA. There are 17 residues in the CDR3. The CDR3 loop reads CASSLGALMSSGNTIYF. The CDR3 coding sequence is TGTGCCAGCAGCTTAGGAGCCCTCATGAGCTCTGGAAACACCATATATTTT.

CDR3 in DNA: TGCGCCGGAGGGCAGGGGGGGCTTAACTATGGCTACACCTTC. Its protein is CAGGQGGLNYGYTF. The rearrangement uses TRBV29-1 and TRBJ1-2; TRBD1 matches at 7 bases. The CDR3 runs to 14 residues. Germline V gene data show CDR1 as SQVTM and CDR2 as ANQGSEA.

In its sample, this clone was seen many times. The rearrangement links TRBV2 to TRBJ2-6; D tentatively reads TRBD1 or TRBD2 (5 bases each). The germline V gene encodes CDR1 SNHLY and CDR2 FYNNEI. V lost 2 bases and J 2 bases, leaving 7 bases between the germline ends. The CDR3 runs to 15 residues. The CDR3 region is CASSEQGAGANVLTF. In DNA form, the CDR3 reads TGTGCCAGCAGTGAACAGGGAGCTGGGGCCAACGTCCTGACTTTC. The full variable domain, rest sourced from reference TRBV2 and TRBJ2-6, is EPEVTQTPSHQVTQMGQEVILRCVPISNHLYFYWYRQILGQKVEFLVSFYNNEISEKSEIFDDQFSVERPDGSNFTLKIRSTKLEDSAMYFCASSEQGAGANVLTFGAGSRLTVL.

V usage is TRBV2 and J usage is TRBJ1-2; D uncertain. V shed 7 bases and J shed 5 bases, with 20 bases lying between them. This CDR3 spans 15 amino acids. The germline V gene has CDR1 SNHLY and CDR2 FYNNEI. In DNA form, the CDR3 reads TGTGCCAGCATCCTTTATGGGTCGAACAGATATGGCTACACCTTC. It codes for CASILYGSNRYGYTF.

The V call is TRBV5-1, the J call TRBJ2-5; D is ambiguous. The ends were cut back, 5 bases at V and 1 base at J, with 9 bases in the middle. Germline CDR1 and CDR2: SGHRS and YFSETQ. This CDR3 has 13 amino acids. The CDR3 DNA is TGCGCCAGCAGGGAACCGTTCCAAGAGACCCAGTACTTC. It codes for CASREPFQETQYF.

The CDR3, as DNA: TGTGCCAGCACCCTGGGAGGGACAGGGGGCAATGAGCAGTTCTTC. The encoded protein is CASTLGGTGGNEQFF. This rearrangement joins TRBV28 to TRBJ2-1; 11 nucleotides align to TRBD1. This CDR3 region has 15 residues. Germline V gene sequence: CDR1 MDHEN, CDR2 SYDVKM. Trimming took 7 bases from V and 6 from J; bases not matched to a gene: 8.

This clone appeared a few times. The rearrangement links TRBV7-2 to TRBJ2-1; 8 nucleotides agree with TRBD2. Trimming cost V 5 bases and J 8 bases; bases outside gene matches: 5. The CDR3 spans 13 residues. CDR1 is SGHTA and CDR2 is FQGNSA in the germline V gene. The CDR3 reads CASSGTRGYEQFF. For the CDR3, the DNA is TGTGCCAGCAGCGGGACTAGAGGCTATGAGCAGTTCTTC.

On this clone itself: Other DNA sequences in this sample translate to the same CDR3. This chain joins TRBV5-1 and TRBJ2-3, with 9 nucleotides matching TRBD2. CDR1 and CDR2 (germline): SGHRS, YFSETQ. This CDR3 spans 14 amino acids. The V segment lost 3 bases and the J segment 6 bases; nucleotides outside the gene matches: 5. Here the CDR3 reads CASSWGLATDTQYF. The CDR3 DNA reads TGCGCCAGCAGCTGGGGACTAGCCACTGATACGCAGTATTTT.

This clone was observed a few times. This chain joins TRBV29-1 and TRBJ2-5; D remains unclear. Trimming took off 4 bases at V and 1 base at J, with 7 bases between the two ends. The CDR3 loop spans 12 amino acids. Germline V gene data show CDR1 as SQVTM and CDR2 as ANQGSEA. The CDR3 region is CSVATTQETQYF. CDR3 DNA sequence: TGCAGCGTTGCCACCACCCAAGAGACCCAGTACTTC.

The CDR3: CASSPIRYREDDPQYF. CDR3 DNA sequence: TGTGCCAGCAGCCCTATCAGGTATAGGGAGGACGATCCGCAGTATTTT. The genes are TRBV5-4 and TRBJ2-3; weak D call: TRBD2 (6 bases). With 4 bases removed from V and 10 bases from J, the gap between germline ends came to 25 bases. Per the germline V gene, CDR1 is SGHNT and CDR2 is YYREEE (reference sequence). There are 16 residues in the CDR3.

This clone turned up a few times. The V call is TRBV27, the J call TRBJ2-7; a possible D gene is TRBD2 (6 bases). Per germline, CDR1 MNHEY and CDR2 SMNVEV (reference sequence). The CDR3 is made up of 13 amino acids. Between the trimmed V and J ends, which lost 7 bases and 6 bases, there was a span of 16 bases. CDR3: CASKGREAVEQYV. In DNA, the CDR3 is TGTGCCAGCAAAGGCAGGGAGGCGGTCGAGCAGTACGTC.

This clone has at least ten counts. The V call is TRBV7-3, the J call TRBJ1-1; 8 bases agree with TRBD1. The CDR3 runs 14 residues. J gave up 5 bases and V 6 bases, and 8 bases lay outside the gene matches. Germline loops: CDR1 SGHTA, CDR2 FQGTGA. CDR3 protein: CASRLTGGATEAFF. The CDR3 DNA sequence: TGTGCCAGCAGGCTAACAGGGGGAGCGACTGAAGCTTTCTTT.

The chain combines TRBV4-1 with TRBJ2-3, with 8 bases identical to TRBD2. CDR3 length: 16 residues. The V and J ends lost 0 bases and 1 base, in that order; junction bases with no gene match: 3. Germline CDR1 and CDR2: MGHRA and YSYEKL. The CDR3 nucleotides read TGCGCCAGCAGCCAAGATTTACTAGCGGGCACAGATACGCAGTATTTT. Protein product: CASSQDLLAGTDTQYF.

This clone was seen a few times. The gene calls are TRBV7-3 and TRBJ2-3, with D possibly matching TRBD2 (6 bases). Trimming took off 5 bases at V and 4 bases at J, with 16 bases between the two ends. CDR1 is SGHTA, CDR2 FQGTGA, per germline. This CDR3 has 15 amino acids. The CDR3 sequence is CASSRATGTADTQYF. The CDR3 DNA follows: TGTGCCAGCAGCCGGGCGACCGGGACTGCAGATACGCAGTATTTT.